The clone carrying this TCR beta chain was seen at least ten times. MiXCR, run by TCRdb on the RT-PCR reads, gives a single entry per CDR3 protein. The table shows more than 600,000 distinct CDR3 sequences, with approximately 15% occurring only once. This CDR3 region has 16 residues. With V trimmed by 2 bases and J by 3 bases, 9 bases remained unmatched. Germline CDR1 reads LGHNA; CDR2 reads YSLEER. Sequences were obtained from memory CD4+ T cells from blood. This receptor was obtained from a female donor in good health, serving as a healthy control. J is TRBJ2-7 and V is TRBV4-3; 8 bases align to TRBD1. The CDR3: CASSQRTGTKLYEQYF. CDR3 nucleotide sequence: TGCGCCAGCAGCCAAAGGACAGGGACAAAACTCTACGAGCAGTACTTC.